The 21 T cell receptor beta chains in this list originate from one sample, sequenced in a study of Graves' ophthalmopathy and Graves' hyperthyroidism. Scientists amplified the TCR beta CDR3 regions from RNA transcripts. HTBI primers primed a first-round RT-PCR, and a second-round multiplex PCR followed. In TCRdb, the multiplex PCR reads were re-called with MiXCR into one record per CDR3 protein. The sample records about 1.1 million distinct CDR3 sequences, 36% being singletons. Sequencing was carried out using peripheral blood or thyroid tissue (not recorded which). The receptor set was obtained from an adult man with Graves' hyperthyroidism.

In the case of this clonotype: It may be a read error: a sequence one base away is much more abundant. V and J are TRBV20-1 and TRBJ1-4, with a tentative D call TRBD1 (5 bases). V lost 2 bases to trimming and J lost 8 bases, with 15 bases between them. This CDR3 spans 14 amino acids. CDR1 DFQATT and CDR2 SNEGSKA come from the germline V gene (reference sequence). CDR3 bases: TGCAGTGCTAGACTGGCGAGGGCAGGGGAAAAACTGTTTTTT. Translating gives CSARLARAGEKLFF.

This clonotype was detected only once. V and J are TRBV27 and TRBJ1-5; D ambiguous. V dropped 6 bases and J dropped 0 bases, with 12 bases sitting between them. The CDR3 contains 15 residues. CDR1 is MNHEY, CDR2 SMNVEV, per germline (reference sequence). The CDR3 region is CASRRVRYSNQPQHF. The CDR3 region has the DNA TGTGCCAGCAGAAGGGTTAGATATAGCAATCAGCCCCAGCATTTT.

About this clonotype: Compared with germline, one end of the junction differs, possibly owing to a read error. The rearrangement joins TRBV29-1 to TRBJ2-7, with TRBD1 matching 7 bases. The CDR3 spans 12 residues. Germline CDR1 is SQVTM and CDR2 is ANQGSEA. The CDR3, as DNA: TGCAGCGTTCAAGACAGGGAACAAGAGCAGTACTTC. Protein product: CSVQDREQEQYF.

The chain carries TRBV5-4 and TRBJ2-5; maybe TRBD1 (6 bases). The ends were cut back, 1 base at V and 0 bases at J, with 13 bases in the middle. Germline lookup yields CDR1 SGHNT and CDR2 YYREEE (reference sequence). This CDR3 has 16 amino acids. This chain's CDR3 is CASSLPTGLYQETQYF. The CDR3 DNA is TGTGCCAGCAGCTTGCCGACAGGACTGTACCAAGAGACCCAGTACTTC.

This chain links TRBV2 with TRBJ1-2, with D possibly matching TRBD1 (6 bases). Per germline, CDR1 SNHLY and CDR2 FYNNEI. This CDR3 has 12 amino acids. The V and J ends lost 7 bases and 4 bases respectively, with 10 bases between them. CDR3 sequence (DNA): TGTGCCAGCAATGGACAGATCTATGGCTACACCTTC. This sequence encodes CASNGQIYGYTF.

This clonotype occurred a few times. CDR3 nucleotides: TGTGCCAGTAGAGGTCCGGGGGCAAGGAACACTGAAGCTTTCTTT. Amino acid sequence: CASRGPGARNTEAFF. The rearrangement links TRBV19 to TRBJ1-1, with D perhaps TRBD1 (6 bases). Trimming left V 6 bases short and J 1 base short, with 15 bases between. Per the germline V gene, CDR1 is LNHDA and CDR2 is SQIVND (reference sequence). The CDR3 has 15 amino acids.

This clonotype was seen repeatedly, ten times or more. The V and J genes are TRBV20-1 and TRBJ2-7; D unclear. CDR3 length equals 14 residues. CDR1 is DFQATT, CDR2 SNEGSKA, per germline (reference sequence). Trimming shortened V by 0 bases and J by 4 bases, and 13 bases separated the two germline ends. CDR3 loop: CSARDSPGLYEQYF. For the CDR3, the DNA is TGCAGTGCTAGAGATAGTCCCGGGCTTTACGAGCAGTACTTC.

This clonotype occurred many times. The rearrangement uses TRBV5-1 and TRBJ1-5; 8 bases align to TRBD1. CDR1 SGHRS and CDR2 YFSETQ come from the germline V gene. The CDR3 has 16 amino acids. Germline trimming cut 5 bases from V and 2 bases from J; bases unmatched to any gene: 9. CDR3 sequence reads: CASSQGAGGGNQPQHF. The CDR3 nucleotides read TGCGCCAGCAGTCAGGGGGCAGGTGGAGGCAATCAGCCCCAGCATTTT.

The chain links TRBV7-9 to TRBJ1-5; 8 bases fit TRBD1. The junction had 8 bases not matched to a gene; V was cut back by 8 bases and J by 5 bases. Germline CDR1 SEHNR, CDR2 FQNEAQ (reference sequence). The CDR3 has 14 amino acids. The CDR3 reads CASRTGRSDQPQHF. CDR3 in DNA: TGTGCCAGCCGGACAGGGCGGAGCGATCAGCCCCAGCATTTT.

This clonotype was seen only a few times. This rearrangement joins TRBV6-5 to TRBJ2-7; 10 nucleotides align to TRBD1. The CDR3 has 15 amino acids. Germline V gene lookup returns CDR1 MNHEY and CDR2 SVGAGI. Germline trimming cut 5 bases from V and 4 bases from J; bases unmatched to any gene: 8. The CDR3 DNA reads TGTGCCAGCAGTCGGACAGGGGGAGCTTTGTACGAGCAGTACTTC. It encodes CASSRTGGALYEQYF.

There are many counts of this clonotype. The genes are TRBV5-1 and TRBJ2-7, with 11 bases identical to TRBD1. The CDR3 sequence is 14 residues long. The junction had 8 bases not matched to a gene; V was cut back by 3 bases and J by 9 bases. Germline CDR1 and CDR2: SGHRS and YFSETQ. CDR3 region: CASSYGQGALRQYF. CDR3 sequence (DNA): TGCGCCAGCAGCTACGGACAGGGGGCTCTTAGGCAGTACTTC. Supplemented by reference TRBV5-1 and TRBJ2-7, the full variable domain reads KAGVTQTPRYLIKTRGQQVTLSCSPISGHRSVSWYQQTPGQGLQFLFEYFSETQRNKGNFPGRFSGRQFSNSRSEMNVSTLELGDSALYLCASSYGQGALRQYFGPGTRLTVT.

This chain connects TRBV7-9 to TRBJ2-7; 8 nucleotides line up with TRBD1. The ends lost 2 bases at V and 0 bases at J; junction bases unmatched: 6. This CDR3 contains 16 residues. CDR1 SEHNR and CDR2 FQNEAQ come from the germline V gene (reference sequence). CDR3 in amino acids: CASSLIGGTGSYEQYF. As DNA, the CDR3 is TGTGCCAGCAGCTTAATCGGAGGGACAGGCTCCTACGAGCAGTACTTC.

The CDR3 DNA sequence: TGTGCCAGCACCCTGGACGGGACAGCCCGGAACACTGAAGCTTTCTTT. Translation gives CASTLDGTARNTEAFF. V and J are TRBV9 and TRBJ1-1; 7 positions agree with TRBD1. The CDR3 consists of 16 residues. After removal of 6 bases from V and 1 base from J, the junction contained 12 bases not matched to a gene. Per the germline V gene, CDR1 is SGDLS and CDR2 is YYNGEE.

In its sample, this clonotype was seen many times. V gene TRBV11-1 combines with J gene TRBJ1-1; no clear D. Germline loops: CDR1 SGHAT, CDR2 FQDESV (reference sequence). V lost 5 bases and J 0 bases, leaving 13 bases between the germline ends. This CDR3 has 15 amino acids. The CDR3, as DNA: TGTGCCAGCAGCGTCTCAGGATACATGAACACTGAAGCTTTCTTT. This sequence encodes CASSVSGYMNTEAFF.

The table lists this clonotype with a few counts. The chain's CDR3 is CASTLDRDAGELFF. For the CDR3, the DNA is TGTGCCAGCACCTTGGACAGGGATGCCGGGGAGCTGTTTTTT. The chain uses TRBV12-3 or TRBV12-4 and TRBJ2-2, with 8 nucleotides matching TRBD1. CDR3 length: 14 residues. With 7 bases clipped from V and 6 bases from J, the junction kept 7 bases outside the gene matches.

V is TRBV25-1 and J is TRBJ2-5, with D possibly called TRBD1 or TRBD2 (5 bases each). CDR3 length: 15 residues. With 8 bases removed from V and 5 bases from J, the gap between germline ends came to 21 bases. Looked up from germline, CDR1 is MGHDK and CDR2 is SYGVNS. This CDR3 is CASAGATGQLETQYF. The CDR3 region has the DNA TGTGCCAGCGCCGGGGCCACAGGTCAACTGGAGACCCAGTACTTC.

Only a few counts were recorded for this clonotype. The chain uses TRBV5-8 and TRBJ2-5; 12 bases are a match to TRBD2. Looked up from germline, CDR1 is SGHTS and CDR2 is YDEGEE. V was clipped by 0 bases and J by 5 bases; unmatched bases: 8. The CDR3 covers 17 residues. In DNA form, the CDR3 reads TGTGCCAGCAGCTTGGGCGCTAGCGGGAGGGCCCGGGAGACCCAGTACTTC. The encoded protein is CASSLGASGRARETQYF.

This rearrangement joins TRBV6-1 to TRBJ1-5, with 7 bases that match TRBD1. The CDR3 extends over 16 amino acids. The germline V gene has CDR1 MNHNS and CDR2 SASEGT. V shed 5 bases, J shed 4 bases, and the junction held 11 bases outside the gene matches. CDR3 protein: CASSQWDRRANQPQHF. The CDR3 DNA follows: TGTGCCAGCAGTCAATGGGACAGACGAGCAAATCAGCCCCAGCATTTT.

This clonotype occurred many times. CDR3 sequence (DNA): TGTGCCAGCAGCTTAGGGCTCGGGGACTCCTACGAGCAGTACTTC. This sequence encodes CASSLGLGDSYEQYF. The V call is TRBV7-9, the J call TRBJ2-7; weak D call: TRBD2 (5 bases). This CDR3 contains 15 residues. Germline values: CDR1 SEHNR, CDR2 FQNEAQ (reference sequence). V shed 1 base and J shed 0 bases, with 10 bases lying between them.

As concerns this clonotype: With a much larger clone just one base away, this may be a read error. The V gene is TRBV5-1, the J gene TRBJ2-6; weak D call: TRBD1 (5 bases). CDR3 length: 13 amino acids. The ends were cut back, 5 bases at V and 3 bases at J, with 6 bases in the middle. Looked up from germline, CDR1 is SGHRS and CDR2 is YFSETQ. CDR3 coding DNA: TGCGCCAGCAGGGACATTGGGGCCAACGTCCTGACTTTC. It specifies CASRDIGANVLTF.

This clonotype showed up just once. V and J are TRBV14 and TRBJ2-7; D gene ambiguous. V was shortened by 7 bases and J by 2 bases, with 9 bases between the two germline ends. The CDR3 consists of 12 residues. Per the germline V gene, CDR1 is SGHDN and CDR2 is FVKESK. The CDR3 is CASNPRTYEQYF. The DNA for the CDR3 is TGTGCCAGCAACCCTCGTACCTACGAGCAGTACTTC. The full variable domain, rest sourced from reference TRBV14 and TRBJ2-7, is EAGVTQFPSHSVIEKGQTVTLRCDPISGHDNLYWYRRVMGKEIKFLLHFVKESKQDESGMPNNRFLAERTGGTYSTLKVQPAELEDSGVYFCASNPRTYEQYFGPGTRLTVT.